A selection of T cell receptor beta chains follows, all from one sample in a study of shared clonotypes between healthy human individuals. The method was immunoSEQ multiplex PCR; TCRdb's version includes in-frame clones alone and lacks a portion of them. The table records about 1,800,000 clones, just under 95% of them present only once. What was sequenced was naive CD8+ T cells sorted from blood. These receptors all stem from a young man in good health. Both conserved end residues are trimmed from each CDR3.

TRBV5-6	ASSLGGSAYEQY
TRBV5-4	ASSSTGEAGANVLT
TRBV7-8	ASSQGGNYEQY
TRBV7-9	ASSLKGSIDGYT
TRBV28	ASSHTGGAGYGYT
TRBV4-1	ASSQGGNYGYT
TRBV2	ASSDWQGGYEQY
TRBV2	ARGDSKYEQY
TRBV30	AWSRQETQY
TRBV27	ASSFRQGAWGYT
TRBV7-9	ASSGRGALGYT
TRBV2	ASRLAGGGTDTQY
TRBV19	ASTTTGAGDEQY
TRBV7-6	ASSLLTGPPYEQY
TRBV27	ASSQGKGAEAF
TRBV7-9	ASSFPRDRGNTGELF